This TCR beta chain is drawn from a study of molecular identifiers for immune sequencing clone quantification. This clonotype was observed many times. CDR3 length: 14 amino acids. With 5 bases clipped from V and 6 bases from J, the junction kept 8 bases outside the gene matches. The V gene's germline CDR1 is LNHDA and CDR2 SQIVND (reference sequence). Previously described methods and listed TCR primers were employed for the bulk TCR libraries. One entry per CDR3 protein, called by TCRdb with MiXCR from the PCR reads. The data contain more than 95,000 distinct CDR3 sequences, 20% to 25% of them singletons.

The chain employs TRBV19 and TRBJ1-2; 8 bases line up with TRBD1. The source of this sequence is a human donor in good health. Some libraries in this study had Jurkat cell RNA spiked in. The sequencing input was naive CD8+ T cells from blood, with Jurkat cell RNA spiked in. Described subset: FACS-sorted CD8+CD4-CCR7+CD45RA+ naive T cells. The CDR3 DNA sequence: TGTGCCAGTAGTTCCGAAAGGACAGGGAATGGCTACACCTTC. Residues: CASSSERTGNGYTF.